A single sample gave rise to the 20 T cell receptor beta chains below, sequenced in a study of cytomegalovirus exposure and HLA in healthy donors. Amplification used 60 Vbeta primers and 13 Jbeta primers. Here immunoSEQ multiplex PCR was the method, and the copy in TCRdb shows in-frame clones only, minus some. This sample carries some 150,000 clones, roughly 80% of them seen once, and the ten largest clones take approximately 7%. The sample consisted of PBMCs. The receptors stem from a young woman in good health and CMV-seropositive.

V usage is TRBV6-1 and J usage is TRBJ1-1; TRBD1 agrees at 9 bases. The CDR3 is made up of 14 amino acids. Losses at the gene ends were 6 bases for V and 2 bases for J; bases not matched to a gene: 4. Germline-derived CDR1 and CDR2 are MNHNS and SASEGT. This CDR3 reads CASRSGQGNTEAFF. The CDR3 DNA reads as TGTGCCAGCAGGTCGGGACAGGGTAACACTGAAGCTTTCTTT.

The sample holds a few counts of this clone. The rearrangement uses TRBV6-5 and TRBJ1-2, with a tentative D call TRBD1 (6 bases). V lost 4 bases and J 4 bases, leaving 10 bases between the germline ends. Germline CDR1 reads MNHEY; CDR2 reads SVGAGI. There are 13 residues in the CDR3. CDR3: CASSSDRPYGYTF. As DNA, the CDR3 is TGTGCCAGCAGTTCAGACAGGCCCTATGGCTACACCTTC.

The sample holds one count of this clone. Germline and junction disagree at one end, which may indicate a read error. The chain joins TRBV7-9 to TRBJ2-5, with D hard to call. CDR1 and CDR2 (germline): SEHNR, FQNEAQ (reference sequence). The CDR3 extends over 16 amino acids. DNA of the CDR3: TGTTCCAGCAGCTTAGGTGCTAGTCTCTACCAAGAGACCCAGTACTTC. Its protein product is CSSSLGASLYQETQYF.

Note on this clone: The junction does not match germline at one end; this may be a read error. The rearrangement joins TRBV7-9 to TRBJ2-1; 9 bases are shared with TRBD2. The CDR3 is 15 amino acids. The germline V gene encodes CDR1 SEHNR and CDR2 FQNEAQ (reference sequence). For the CDR3, the DNA is TGTTCCAGCAGCTTGGGACTAGCAATTTACAATGAGCAGTTCTTC. This codes for CSSSLGLAIYNEQFF.

This clone has only one observation. V is TRBV4-1 and J is TRBJ2-1; tentative D call: TRBD2 (7 bases). Per the germline V gene, CDR1 is MGHRA and CDR2 is YSYEKL. V gave up 3 bases and J gave up 8 bases, with 14 bases separating them. The CDR3 has 14 amino acids. CDR3 bases: TGCGCCAGCAGCCACAAGGGGGGGCCAGATGAGCAGTTCTTC. Encoded protein: CASSHKGGPDEQFF.

This chain links TRBV7-9 with TRBJ2-7; D may be TRBD1 (6 bases). The CDR3 contains 13 residues. From germline, CDR1 is SEHNR and CDR2 FQNEAQ (reference sequence). Trimming left V 5 bases short and J 6 bases short, with 14 bases between. CDR3 in DNA: TGTGCCAGCAGCCCCAGAGGCAGGGGCGAGCAGTACTTC. Translating gives CASSPRGRGEQYF.

The sample holds one count of this clone. The genes are TRBV5-6 and TRBJ1-1; the D gene is possibly TRBD1 (5 bases). V lost 0 bases and J lost 6, with 15 bases in between. The CDR3 runs to 15 residues. Germline CDR1 reads SGHDT; CDR2 reads YYEEEE. The CDR3: CASSLAWQGSSEAFF. The CDR3 DNA reads as TGTGCCAGCAGCTTGGCTTGGCAGGGCTCCTCTGAAGCTTTCTTT. Full variable domain (rest looked up from reference TRBV5-6 and TRBJ1-1): DAGVTQSPTHLIKTRGQQVTLRCSPKSGHDTVSWYQQALGQGPQFIFQYYEEEERQRGNFPDRFSGHQFPNYSSELNVNALLLGDSALYLCASSLAWQGSSEAFFGQGTRLTVV.

V usage is TRBV6-5 and J usage is TRBJ1-5; D unclear. CDR1 is MNHEY, CDR2 SVGAGI, per germline. Trimming left V 5 bases short and J 7 bases short, with 15 bases between. This CDR3 spans 14 amino acids. CDR3 DNA sequence: TGTGCCAGCAGTAAGAACGGTGTCGGGCAGCCCCAGCATTTT. Translated: CASSKNGVGQPQHF.

This CDR3 is CASSPSVSGEQYF. The CDR3, as DNA: TGTGCCAGCTCACCATCTGTTTCCGGGGAGCAGTACTTC. The chain has TRBV18 and TRBJ2-7; D ambiguous. The CDR3 has 13 amino acids. V was pared by 2 bases and J by 7 bases, with 12 bases between. Per germline, CDR1 KGHSH and CDR2 LQKENI. Full variable domain (remainder filled in from reference TRBV18 and TRBJ2-7): NAGVMQNPRHLVRRRGQEARLRCSPMKGHSHVYWYRQLPEEGLKFMVYLQKENIIDESGMPKERFSAEFPKEGPSILRIQQVVRGDSAAYFCASSPSVSGEQYFGPGTRLTVT.

This clone was recorded only once. This rearrangement joins TRBV28 to TRBJ1-2, with TRBD1 as a possible D gene (6 bases). V was cut by 7 bases and J by 1 base, with 13 bases left in between. The CDR3 covers 14 residues. Germline V CDR1 and CDR2: MDHEN, SYDVKM. CDR3 in amino acids: CASTKRGYNYGYTF. In DNA, the CDR3 is TGTGCCAGCACCAAGAGGGGGTATAACTATGGCTACACCTTC.

The V and J genes are TRBV29-1 and TRBJ2-2, with 7 bases matching TRBD1. This CDR3 spans 14 amino acids. V trimming: 6 bases; J trimming: 5 bases; junction bases outside the gene matches: 9. Germline V lookup: CDR1 SQVTM, CDR2 ANQGSEA. CDR3 DNA sequence: TGCAGCGTCCAAGTACAGGGGAGAACCGGGGAGCTGTTTTTT. This gives the protein CSVQVQGRTGELFF.

Written as DNA, the CDR3 is TGTGCCAGCAGACACAGGGGGGGTAATACGCAGTATTTT. Its translation: CASRHRGGNTQYF. This sequence joins TRBV28 and TRBJ2-3, with D tentatively TRBD1 (8 bases). Between the trimmed V and J ends, which lost 6 bases and 7 bases, there was a span of 14 bases. In germline, CDR1 is MDHEN, CDR2 SYDVKM. The CDR3 contains 13 residues.

The rearrangement uses TRBV5-1 and TRBJ2-7; no firm D call. This CDR3 has 13 residues. Trimming took 1 base from V and 7 from J, leaving 12 bases between them. Germline V lookup: CDR1 SGHRS, CDR2 YFSETQ. For the CDR3, the DNA is TGCGCCAGCAGCTTGTCCCCCCCACAAGAGCAGTACTTC. Its translation is CASSLSPPQEQYF.

This clone was seen a single time. This chain joins TRBV11-3 and TRBJ2-1, with D maybe TRBD2 (5 bases). Per germline, CDR1 SGHNT and CDR2 YENEEA. The CDR3 is made up of 15 amino acids. Trimming took 1 base from V and 8 from J, leaving 15 bases between them. CDR3 region: CASSLVGILGDEQFF. DNA of the CDR3: TGTGCCAGCAGCTTAGTCGGGATTTTAGGAGATGAGCAGTTCTTC. The full variable domain, rest sourced from reference TRBV11-3 and TRBJ2-1, is EAGVVQSPRYKIIEKKQPVAFWCNPISGHNTLYWYLQNLGQGPELLIRYENEEAVDDSQLPKDRFSAERLKGVDSTLKIQPAELGDSAVYLCASSLVGILGDEQFFGPGTRLTVL.

The V call is TRBV7-9, the J call TRBJ2-3; 9 positions agree with TRBD2. V was clipped by 3 bases and J by 6 bases; unmatched bases: 10. The CDR3 runs 16 residues. Germline V gene data show CDR1 as SEHNR and CDR2 as FQNEAQ (reference sequence). The CDR3 loop reads CASSFPSGTVVDTQYF. DNA for the CDR3: TGTGCCAGCAGCTTCCCTAGCGGGACGGTAGTGGATACGCAGTATTTT.

CDR3 nucleotide sequence: TGTGCCATCAGTGATTCAGGGCCCGCTGGCACAGATACGCAGTATTTT. This translates into CAISDSGPAGTDTQYF. The chain carries TRBV10-3 and TRBJ2-3; D may be TRBD1 (5 bases). The V gene's germline CDR1 is ENHRY and CDR2 SYGVKD. This CDR3 has 16 amino acids. The V and J ends lost 3 bases and 1 base respectively, with 14 bases between them.

This sequence joins TRBV6-1 and TRBJ1-6, with D possibly matching TRBD1 (6 bases). Trimming removed 11 bases from V and 5 bases from J, with 19 bases in between. Germline CDR1 MNHNS, CDR2 SASEGT. The CDR3 is 15 residues long. CDR3 sequence reads: CALTRGFGDNSPLHF. Here the CDR3 DNA reads TGTGCCTTAACAAGGGGGTTTGGGGATAATTCACCCCTCCACTTT.

As regards this clone: The junction does not match germline at one end; this may be a read error. The chain has TRBV4-1 and TRBJ1-5, with D possibly being TRBD1 (5 bases). CDR1 and CDR2 from the germline V gene are MGHRA and YSYEKL. This CDR3 is built from 14 residues. For the CDR3, the DNA is TGTGCCAGCAGCCAAGGGGCTGGCGGGCAGCCCCAGCATTTT. Its protein is CASSQGAGGQPQHF.

The J gene is TRBJ2-1, the V gene TRBV6-5, with 8 bases aligning to TRBD2. Per the germline V gene, CDR1 is MNHEY and CDR2 is SVGAGI. The CDR3 runs to 15 residues. Losses at the gene ends were 5 bases for V and 1 base for J; bases not matched to a gene: 4. The CDR3 DNA is TGTGCCAGCAGTACGGGGGGGGCTTCCTACAATGAGCAGTTCTTC. It yields the protein CASSTGGASYNEQFF.

The genes are TRBV6-6 and TRBJ1-3; D ambiguous. Germline CDR1 reads MNHNY; CDR2 reads SVGAGI (reference sequence). There are 14 residues in the CDR3. Trimming stripped 3 bases from V and 0 bases from J, with 6 bases between. The CDR3 DNA reads as TGTGCCAGCAGTTATGTATACTCTGGAAACACCATATATTTT. Its protein is CASSYVYSGNTIYF.